Here is one T cell receptor beta chain with its context. In germline, CDR1 is SGHRS, CDR2 YFSETQ. This CDR3 contains 12 residues. Trimming took off 4 bases at V and 6 bases at J, with 10 bases between the two ends. The data derive from a study of blood T cell repertoires in COVID-19. Study context: Acute and convalescent COVID-19 samples came from the United States, Italy and Spain.

Sequencing was performed with immunoSEQ multiplex PCR; in TCRdb, only in-frame clones are kept and a portion is missing. The table records fewer than 200,000 clones, 70% to 85% of them present only once. This sequence joins TRBV5-1 and TRBJ1-1, with D unclear. The clonotype was recovered from a man aged 55 to 70 who had recovered from COVID-19. Sequenced material: peripheral blood. The DNA for the CDR3 is TGCGCCAGCAGCCCCGGGAGTTCTGAAGCTTTCTTT. Protein sequence: CASSPGSSEAFF.